This T cell receptor (beta chain) was captured by sequencing in a study of shared clonotypes between healthy human individuals. In the study overall: For every donor, three CD4 naive, three CD4 memory, two CD8 naive and one CD8 memory plates were used.

Assay execution proceeded at the deep level. Several immunoSEQ plates held equal portions of the genomic DNA taken from each subset. Libraries were prepared by immunoSEQ multiplex PCR; TCRdb keeps only in-frame clonotypes and omits some of them. The data show 1.6 million or so clones, roughly 98.5% seen once. Looked up from germline, CDR1 is SGHDT and CDR2 is YYEEEE. This CDR3 spans 15 amino acids. V lost 2 bases and J lost 3; bases outside the gene matches: 3. The receptor was isolated from a man aged 25-45 years in good health. Sequenced input: naive CD4+ T cells sorted from blood. Subset noted: CD45RA+ positively selected. This rearrangement joins TRBV5-6 to TRBJ1-5, with 9 bases that match TRBD1. In DNA, the CDR3 is TGTGCCAGCAGCTTATGGACAGGGGTCAATCAGCCCCAGCATTTT. It is translated as CASSLWTGVNQPQHF.